The 24 T cell receptor beta chains in this list originate from one sample, sequenced in a study of T cells in Graves' hyperthyroidism and ophthalmopathy. Researchers amplified the TCR beta CDR3 regions from RNA transcripts. A set of HTBI primers served as the primers for a first-round RT-PCR of the TCR CDR3. Via MiXCR, TCRdb re-called the multiplex PCR reads, giving one row per CDR3 protein. The table lists 600,000 to 700,000 distinct CDR3 sequences, just under 45% of them singletons, with approximately 6.8% in the top ten. Input material: peripheral blood or thyroid tissue (not recorded which). The origin of the receptors is an adult man with Graves' disease, either hyperthyroidism or ophthalmopathy (not recorded which).

This CDR3 is CSVEVADEQYF. CDR3 coding DNA: TGCAGCGTTGAGGTGGCCGACGAGCAGTACTTC. The chain uses TRBV29-1 and TRBJ2-7; D is ambiguous. Deletions cut 3 bases from V and 5 bases from J, with 8 bases between. This CDR3 is 11 amino acids long. Germline CDR1 reads SQVTM; CDR2 reads ANQGSEA.

The chain employs TRBV7-3 and TRBJ2-7; the match to TRBD1 covers 10 bases. V gave up 3 bases and J gave up 5 bases; unmatched junction bases: 7. The CDR3 has 15 residues. The germline gives CDR1 SGHTA, CDR2 FQGTGA. The CDR3, as DNA: TGTGCCAGCAGCTTCCGGGACAGGGGTACACACGAGCAGTACTTC. This encodes CASSFRDRGTHEQYF.

The chain uses TRBV6-6 and TRBJ1-2; possible D gene TRBD1, 6 bases. The germline V and J ends were trimmed by 7 bases and 0 bases, with 15 bases remaining between them. The CDR3 sequence is 15 residues long. The germline V gene encodes CDR1 MNHNY and CDR2 SVGAGI (reference sequence). DNA for the CDR3: TGTGCCAGCAAGGGGGGGGCGGACGCTAACTATGGCTACACCTTC. It encodes CASKGGADANYGYTF.

This chain joins TRBV29-1 and TRBJ1-1; D not certain. Germline values: CDR1 SQVTM, CDR2 ANQGSEA. Trimming removed 4 bases from V and 1 base from J, with 7 bases in between. CDR3 length: 12 amino acids. The CDR3 reads CSVAVGNTEAFF. CDR3 DNA sequence: TGCAGCGTTGCTGTGGGGAACACTGAAGCTTTCTTT.

This clonotype came up a few times. This chain connects TRBV9 to TRBJ2-5; possibly TRBD2 for D (5 bases). V shed 2 bases and J shed 2 bases, with 10 bases lying between them. The CDR3 has 14 amino acids. Germline values: CDR1 SGDLS, CDR2 YYNGEE. The CDR3 region has the DNA TGTGCCAGCAGCGTTGCGGGCACTCAAGAGACCCAGTACTTC. Protein: CASSVAGTQETQYF.

The chain combines TRBV2 with TRBJ1-2; the D is unclear. This CDR3 comprises 10 residues. Trimming removed 6 bases from V and 8 bases from J, with 7 bases in between. Germline assignment: CDR1 SNHLY and CDR2 FYNNEI. The CDR3 sequence is CASRARGYTF. DNA for the CDR3: TGTGCCAGCAGGGCGAGGGGCTACACCTTC.

The J gene is TRBJ2-5, the V gene TRBV5-4; 13 bases line up with TRBD2. The length of the CDR3 is 16 residues. Germline CDR1 SGHNT, CDR2 YYREEE (reference sequence). V lost 4 bases and J lost 1; bases outside the gene matches: 4. Here the CDR3 reads CASSQTSGRTQETQYF. CDR3 bases: TGTGCCAGCAGCCAGACTAGCGGGAGGACCCAAGAGACCCAGTACTTC. Filled out from reference TRBV5-4 and TRBJ2-5, the complete variable domain reads ETGVTQSPTHLIKTRGQQVTLRCSSQSGHNTVSWYQQALGQGPQFIFQYYREEENGRGNFPPRFSGLQFPNYSSELNVNALELDDSALYLCASSQTSGRTQETQYFGPGTRLLVL.

Turning to this clonotype: At one boundary the junction diverges from the germline segment, which might be a read error. The rearrangement joins TRBV5-1 to TRBJ1-2; D gene unclear. The CDR3 is made up of 12 amino acids. Germline assignment: CDR1 SGHRS and CDR2 YFSETQ. For the CDR3, the DNA is TGTGCCAGCAGCCCCGTCAACTATGGCTACACCTTC. This sequence encodes CASSPVNYGYTF.

In this sample, this clonotype turned up a few times. The rearrangement uses TRBV24-1 and TRBJ1-5; unclear D gene. Trimming removed 10 bases at V and 4 bases at J, with 4 bases between. Germline CDR1 KGHDR, CDR2 SFDVKD. This CDR3 has 10 amino acids. CDR3 loop: CATPNQPQHF. CDR3 bases: TGTGCCACTCCAAATCAGCCCCAGCATTTT.

As to this clonotype: A much larger clone lies a single base off, so this may be a read error. The chain recombines TRBV12-3 or TRBV12-4 with TRBJ1-1; the D gene is possibly TRBD1 (5 bases). This CDR3 region has 13 residues. CDR3 bases: TGTGCCTGCAGTCCCATATGGCGAGGGGTAGCTTTCTTT. Its translation: CACSPIWRGVAFF.

The rearrangement uses TRBV13 and TRBJ1-1; no clear D. The CDR3 sequence is 14 residues long. In germline, CDR1 is PRHDT, CDR2 FYEKMQ (reference sequence). V was clipped by 0 bases and J by 1 base, with 6 bases between them. CDR3 protein: CASSLGYKNTEAFF. The CDR3 DNA reads as TGTGCCAGCAGCTTAGGCTACAAGAACACTGAAGCTTTCTTT. Supplemented by reference TRBV13 and TRBJ1-1, the full variable domain reads AAGVIQSPRHLIKEKRETATLKCYPIPRHDTVYWYQQGPGQDPQFLISFYEKMQSDKGSIPDRFSAQQFSDYHSELNMSSLELGDSALYFCASSLGYKNTEAFFGQGTRLTVV.

With respect to this clonotype: Germline and junction disagree at one end, which may indicate a read error. The CDR3 is CASSQSTQNTGELFF. The CDR3 bases are TGCGCCAGCAGCCAAAGTACACAGAACACCGGGGAGCTGTTTTTT. The chain joins TRBV5-4 to TRBJ2-2; unclear D gene. This CDR3 spans 15 amino acids. Germline CDR1 reads SGHNT; CDR2 reads YYREEE (reference sequence).

Only a few counts were recorded for this clonotype. The V and J genes are TRBV10-3 and TRBJ2-7; 7 nucleotides agree with TRBD1. Germline assignment: CDR1 ENHRY and CDR2 SYGVKD. The CDR3 spans 12 residues. V lost 0 bases, J lost 9 bases, and 2 bases stayed unmatched. The CDR3 protein is CAISESRQGQYF. CDR3 DNA: TGTGCCATCAGTGAGTCCCGACAGGGGCAGTACTTC.

This clonotype occurred many times. CDR3 sequence reads: CSARSVDTIYF. The CDR3 DNA reads TGCAGTGCTAGGTCCGTGGACACCATATATTTT. The chain recombines TRBV20-1 with TRBJ1-3, with unresolved D. CDR1 and CDR2 (germline): DFQATT, SNEGSKA (reference sequence). The ends were cut back, 3 bases at V and 8 bases at J, with 8 bases in the middle. CDR3 length: 11 residues.

This clonotype was picked up many times. J is TRBJ2-5 and V is TRBV7-2; weak D call: TRBD2 (6 bases). V was pared by 1 base and J by 2 bases, with 11 bases between. From germline, CDR1 is SGHTA and CDR2 FQGNSA. This CDR3 region has 15 residues. This CDR3 is CASSLGPGTQETQYF. The CDR3 DNA reads as TGTGCCAGCAGCTTAGGTCCCGGGACTCAAGAGACCCAGTACTTC.

The chain recombines TRBV2 with TRBJ1-6; perhaps TRBD1 as D (6 bases). The germline V and J ends were trimmed by 7 bases and 5 bases, with 9 bases remaining between them. CDR3 length equals 13 residues. Germline lookup yields CDR1 SNHLY and CDR2 FYNNEI. The CDR3 reads CASNRDHNSPLHF. CDR3 in DNA: TGTGCCAGCAACAGGGATCATAATTCACCCCTCCACTTT.

This clonotype has a handful of counts. The chain links TRBV7-9 to TRBJ1-6; TRBD1 matches 8 bases. With V trimmed by 3 bases and J by 7 bases, 5 bases remained unmatched. The germline gives CDR1 SEHNR, CDR2 FQNEAQ (reference sequence). This CDR3 has 15 residues. The CDR3 sequence: CASSLERTGNSPLHF. The CDR3 coding sequence is TGTGCCAGCAGCTTGGAACGGACAGGGAATTCACCCCTCCACTTT.

The genes are TRBV20-1 and TRBJ1-5; 8 bases match TRBD1. The ends lost 8 bases at V and 3 bases at J; junction bases unmatched: 9. Germline assignment: CDR1 DFQATT and CDR2 SNEGSKA (reference sequence). The CDR3 is 14 amino acids. CDR3 nucleotide sequence: TGCAGTTCGACAGGGGTTGGGGACAATCAGCCCCAGCATTTT. This gives the protein CSSTGVGDNQPQHF.

On this clonotype itself: A much larger clone lies one base from this, so it may be a read error. The chain recombines TRBV7-2 with TRBJ2-7; D is tentatively TRBD1 or TRBD2 (5 bases each). Germline CDR1 reads SGHTA; CDR2 reads FQGNSA. This CDR3 has 14 residues. CDR3 DNA sequence: TGTGCCAGCACTCTGTCGGGGCGCTCCTACGTGCAGTACTTC. It codes for CASTLSGRSYVQYF. Full variable domain (rest looked up from reference TRBV7-2 and TRBJ2-7): GAGVSQSPSNKVTEKGKDVELRCDPISGHTALYWYRQSLGQGLEFLIYFQGNSAPDKSGLPSDRFSAERTGGSVSTLTIQRTQQEDSAVYLCASTLSGRSYVQYFGPGTRLTVT.

Of note for this clonotype: Being one base from a much bigger clone, this may be a read error. This likely comes from a read error, as the CDR3 has no conserved phenylalanine or tryptophan at its end. The rearrangement links TRBV24-1 to TRBJ1-2; possible D gene TRBD1, 5 bases. Germline V gene lookup returns CDR1 KGHDR and CDR2 SFDVKD. This CDR3 is 15 amino acids long. Trimming stripped 1 base from V and 3 bases from J, with 11 bases between. CDR3 coding DNA: TGTGCCACCAGTGATTTCGGGGTAGGGGACTATGGCTACACCCTC. Translating it yields CATSDFGVGDYGYTL.

This chain links TRBV20-1 with TRBJ1-2; the D is unclear. Looked up from germline, CDR1 is DFQATT and CDR2 is SNEGSKA (reference sequence). V was cut by 2 bases and J by 4 bases, with 11 bases left in between. CDR3 length: 13 amino acids. CDR3 in amino acids: CSARRVTGYGYTF. CDR3 nucleotides: TGCAGTGCTAGAAGGGTGACGGGCTATGGCTACACCTTC.

This clonotype has just a few counts. This rearrangement joins TRBV5-1 to TRBJ2-6; D not resolved. The CDR3 consists of 15 residues. The V gene lost 1 base and the J gene lost 0 bases, with 5 bases spanning the gap. Germline V CDR1 and CDR2: SGHRS, YFSETQ. In DNA, the CDR3 is TGCGCCAGCAGCTTGCTCCTCTCTGGGGCCAACGTCCTGACTTTC. This encodes CASSLLLSGANVLTF. Full variable domain (remainder filled in from reference TRBV5-1 and TRBJ2-6): KAGVTQTPRYLIKTRGQQVTLSCSPISGHRSVSWYQQTPGQGLQFLFEYFSETQRNKGNFPGRFSGRQFSNSRSEMNVSTLELGDSALYLCASSLLLSGANVLTFGAGSRLTVL.

This clonotype came up once. Possible read error: a much larger clone is one base away. This chain connects TRBV24-1 to TRBJ1-1; 7 nucleotides align to TRBD1. Germline-derived CDR1 and CDR2 are KGHDR and SFDVKD. The CDR3 sequence is 14 residues long. CDR3 coding DNA: TGTGCCACCAGCCAGGGACAGAGGAACGCTGAAGCTTTCTTT. This translates into CATSQGQRNAEAFF.

In this sample, this clonotype turned up a few times. V is TRBV6-5 and J is TRBJ1-4; TRBD1 matches at 8 bases. The CDR3 is made up of 14 amino acids. V trimming: 6 bases; J trimming: 1 base; junction bases outside the gene matches: 1. Germline lookup yields CDR1 MNHEY and CDR2 SVGAGI. CDR3 DNA: TGTGCCAGCAGCACAGGGGGAACTAATGAAAAACTGTTTTTT. Its protein product is CASSTGGTNEKLFF.